This T cell receptor beta chain came from a study of spatial heterogeneity in lung cancer. TCRdb re-derived calls from the 5' RACE reads in MiXCR, one entry per CDR3 protein. The sample contains around 15,000 distinct CDR3 sequences, 3.6% of which appear only once. Time point given: sample taken at primary tumor resection. Donation came from roughly 72 patients with untreated early-stage non-small cell lung cancer. Whole RNA from tumor, nontumor lung or frozen PBMC was sequenced unsorted. Germline-derived CDR1 and CDR2 are MGHRA and YSYEKL. The V segment lost 0 bases and the J segment 4 bases; nucleotides outside the gene matches: 2. The CDR3 sequence is 15 residues long. This clonotype was observed at least ten times. As an off-target read in a library built for alpha chains, this beta chain has a frequency of little significance.

The genes are TRBV4-1 and TRBJ2-2; 7 bases line up with TRBD2. The specimen was normal lung tissue next to the tumor, collected at surgery. The sequence was obtained from a male donor with early-stage non-small cell lung cancer. The CDR3 is CASSQEASGTGELFF. As DNA, the CDR3 is TGCGCCAGCAGCCAAGAGGCTAGCGGCACCGGGGAGCTGTTTTTT.